The next 27 T cell receptor beta chains were all read from a single sample in a study of blood T cell repertoires in COVID-19. TCRdb's copy holds only in-frame clones and misses some; the assay was immunoSEQ multiplex PCR. Of around 38,000 clones listed, about 85% are singletons. Sequences were obtained from peripheral blood. These receptors originate from a man aged 60-69 years with COVID-19, enrolled during active disease.

The V call is TRBV28, the J call TRBJ1-2, with D maybe TRBD1 (6 bases). Trimming pared 7 bases from V and 4 bases from J, leaving 22 bases between. The CDR3 is 16 amino acids. In germline, CDR1 is MDHEN, CDR2 SYDVKM. The CDR3 loop is CASTMGGLRVSYGYTF. As DNA, the CDR3 is TGTGCCAGCACCATGGGGGGGCTCAGGGTTAGCTATGGCTACACCTTC.

This clone showed up just a few times. This rearrangement joins TRBV28 to TRBJ1-6; 7 bases align to TRBD1. The CDR3 contains 16 residues. Germline CDR1 MDHEN, CDR2 SYDVKM. The trim removed 4 bases at V and 4 bases at J, leaving 7 bases unmatched. CDR3 nucleotides: TGTGCCAGCAGTTCAACCCGACAGGGTTATAATTCACCCCTCCACTTT. Translation: CASSSTRQGYNSPLHF.

The V gene is TRBV5-5, the J gene TRBJ2-7; TRBD1 agrees at 9 bases. CDR3 length: 14 amino acids. The germline V gene has CDR1 SGHKS and CDR2 YYEKEE (reference sequence). V shed 3 bases and J 5 bases; nucleotides not matched to a gene: 6. CDR3 loop: CASSWGQGRDEQYF. Written as DNA, the CDR3 is TGTGCCAGCAGCTGGGGACAGGGACGGGACGAGCAGTACTTC.

The V call is TRBV28, the J call TRBJ2-7, with 9 bases identical to TRBD1. In germline, CDR1 is MDHEN, CDR2 SYDVKM. V gave up 5 bases and J gave up 6 bases; unmatched junction bases: 11. The CDR3 contains 15 residues. The CDR3 protein is CASSTTGTGTGEQYF. The DNA for the CDR3 is TGTGCCAGCAGTACGACCGGGACAGGGACTGGCGAGCAGTACTTC. The complete variable domain, with remaining parts taken from reference TRBV28 and TRBJ2-7, reads DVKVTQSSRYLVKRTGEKVFLECVQDMDHENMFWYRQDPGLGLRLIYFSYDVKMKEKGDIPEGYSVSREKKERFSLILESASTNQTSMYLCASSTTGTGTGEQYFGPGTRLTVT.

This chain connects TRBV6-6 to TRBJ2-2; D uncertain. The CDR3 consists of 11 residues. Germline assignment: CDR1 MNHNY and CDR2 SVGAGI (reference sequence). The germline V and J ends were trimmed by 8 bases and 6 bases, with 7 bases remaining between them. The CDR3 reads CASENSGELFF. Here the CDR3 DNA reads TGTGCCAGCGAGAATTCCGGGGAGCTGTTTTTT.

This clone was seen a single time. The chain carries TRBV20-1 and TRBJ2-3; D gene uncertain. Germline lookup yields CDR1 DFQATT and CDR2 SNEGSKA (reference sequence). V was clipped by 7 bases and J by 2 bases, with 7 bases between them. The CDR3 is 11 residues long. CDR3 region: CSVQNTDTQYF. The DNA for the CDR3 is TGCAGTGTCCAAAACACAGATACGCAGTATTTT.

The chain couples TRBV19 to TRBJ1-4, with 8 nucleotides matching TRBD1. The CDR3 runs 14 residues. Germline lookup yields CDR1 LNHDA and CDR2 SQIVND (reference sequence). V was clipped by 3 bases and J by 8 bases; unmatched bases: 5. The CDR3 here is CASSMGTGGEKLFF. The CDR3 DNA follows: TGTGCCAGTAGTATGGGGACAGGTGGCGAAAAACTGTTTTTT.

The chain combines TRBV19 with TRBJ2-2, with D possibly being TRBD2 (7 bases). V was clipped by 9 bases and J by 6 bases, with 14 bases between them. The CDR3 has 13 amino acids. Germline loops: CDR1 LNHDA, CDR2 SQIVND (reference sequence). CDR3 sequence reads: CASEQGGAGELFF. DNA of the CDR3: TGTGCCAGCGAACAGGGAGGGGCCGGGGAGCTGTTTTTT.

V usage is TRBV15 and J usage is TRBJ1-2, with 7 bases matching TRBD1. V lost 3 bases, J lost 4 bases, and 11 bases stayed unmatched. The CDR3 is 16 residues long. In germline, CDR1 is LNHNV, CDR2 YYDKDF (reference sequence). The CDR3 DNA is TGTGCCACCAGCAGGGGTGCACAGGGGCGAAGCTATGGCTACACCTTC. Translated, it gives CATSRGAQGRSYGYTF. The full variable domain, in which reference TRBV15 and TRBJ1-2 provide the parts outside the CDR3, is DAMVIQNPRYQVTQFGKPVTLSCSQTLNHNVMYWYQQKSSQAPKLLFHYYDKDFNNEADTPDNFQSRRPNTSFCFLDIRSPGLGDTAMYLCATSRGAQGRSYGYTFGSGTRLTVV.

This chain joins TRBV5-1 and TRBJ1-5, with TRBD1 as a possible D gene (5 bases). CDR1 SGHRS and CDR2 YFSETQ come from the germline V gene. The CDR3 consists of 14 residues. Trimming left V 3 bases short and J 4 bases short, with 11 bases between. The CDR3 is CASSSGQANQPQHF. CDR3 DNA: TGCGCCAGCAGCTCTGGACAAGCGAATCAGCCCCAGCATTTT.

The rearrangement joins TRBV28 to TRBJ1-1; TRBD1 matches 9 bases. Germline V gene lookup returns CDR1 MDHEN and CDR2 SYDVKM. The CDR3 totals 15 residues. V gave up 6 bases and J gave up 6 bases; unmatched junction bases: 11. CDR3 nucleotides: TGTGCCAGCAGCCCGAGACAGGGGGTTTTAGCTGAAGCTTTCTTT. It translates to CASSPRQGVLAEAFF.

This clone was seen only a few times. The chain links TRBV28 to TRBJ1-1, with D perhaps matching TRBD1 (6 bases). This CDR3 comprises 12 residues. V dropped 5 bases and J dropped 11 bases, with 15 bases sitting between them. The V gene's germline CDR1 is MDHEN and CDR2 SYDVKM. CDR3 bases: TGTGCCAGCAGTCCCTTAGGGGGATTTGCTTTCTTT. Its translation is CASSPLGGFAFF. Using reference TRBV28 and TRBJ1-1 for the parts outside the CDR3, the full variable domain is DVKVTQSSRYLVKRTGEKVFLECVQDMDHENMFWYRQDPGLGLRLIYFSYDVKMKEKGDIPEGYSVSREKKERFSLILESASTNQTSMYLCASSPLGGFAFFGQGTRLTVV.

The chain recombines TRBV5-4 with TRBJ2-2; D is perhaps TRBD2 (6 bases). The germline CDR1 and CDR2 sequences are SGHNT and YYREEE (reference sequence). The CDR3 has 14 residues. V lost 6 bases and J 1 base, leaving 10 bases between the germline ends. This CDR3 is CASIGDWNTGELFF. In nucleotides, the CDR3 is TGTGCCAGCATCGGGGACTGGAACACCGGGGAGCTGTTTTTT.

V gene TRBV4-3 combines with J gene TRBJ1-2, with D tentatively TRBD1 (5 bases). The CDR3 consists of 16 residues. Per the germline V gene, CDR1 is LGHNA and CDR2 is YSLEER. With 1 base removed from V and 4 bases from J, the gap between germline ends came to 16 bases. CDR3 sequence (DNA): TGCGCCAGCAGCCAAGGACGGACACCGATACCCTATGGCTACACCTTC. This codes for CASSQGRTPIPYGYTF.

The chain joins TRBV6-5 to TRBJ2-7, with D possibly matching TRBD2 (6 bases). CDR1 MNHEY and CDR2 SVGAGI come from the germline V gene. Trimming left V 7 bases short and J 1 base short, with 14 bases between. This CDR3 is 14 amino acids long. The CDR3 spells CASTLHGGSYEQYF. The CDR3 DNA reads TGTGCCAGCACGCTTCACGGGGGTTCCTACGAGCAGTACTTC.

This sequence joins TRBV4-2 and TRBJ2-1, with D maybe TRBD2 (6 bases). V was cut by 1 base and J by 8 bases, with 18 bases left in between. This CDR3 contains 16 residues. CDR1 LGHNA and CDR2 YNFKEQ come from the germline V gene. The CDR3, as DNA: TGTGCCAGCAGCCAAGTGGTGGGAGAGGGAGGTTATGAGCAGTTCTTC. It encodes CASSQVVGEGGYEQFF.

Here the CDR3 reads CAISEGGPYEQYF. CDR3 DNA sequence: TGTGCCATCAGTGAGGGAGGGCCTTACGAGCAGTACTTC. This chain connects TRBV10-3 to TRBJ2-7; weak D call: TRBD2 (6 bases). The germline V gene has CDR1 ENHRY and CDR2 SYGVKD. The V end lost 2 bases, the J end lost 4 bases, and 9 bases lay between the germline ends. The CDR3 totals 13 residues.

This sequence joins TRBV27 and TRBJ1-4, with D unresolved. The CDR3 is 14 amino acids. Germline CDR1 reads MNHEY; CDR2 reads SMNVEV (reference sequence). V shed 0 bases and J shed 10 bases, with 12 bases lying between them. This CDR3 is CASSLSLDGGKLFF. DNA of the CDR3: TGTGCCAGCAGTTTATCCCTAGATGGAGGAAAACTGTTTTTT.

V is TRBV29-1 and J is TRBJ1-1, with 11 bases identical to TRBD1. V gave up 0 bases and J gave up 1 base; unmatched junction bases: 4. The germline V gene has CDR1 SQVTM and CDR2 ANQGSEA. This CDR3 has 16 residues. CDR3 nucleotide sequence: TGCAGCGTTGAAGAGGACAGGGGGCAGACGAACACTGAAGCTTTCTTT. Protein sequence: CSVEEDRGQTNTEAFF. Looking up the rest from reference TRBV29-1 and TRBJ1-1 gives the full variable domain: SAVISQKPSRDICQRGTSLTIQCQVDSQVTMMFWYRQQPGQSLTLIATANQGSEATYESGFVIDKFPISRPNLTFSTLTVSNMSPEDSSIYLCSVEEDRGQTNTEAFFGQGTRLTVV.

The chain combines TRBV3-1 (or the pseudogene TRBV3-2) with TRBJ2-1, with D uncertain. This CDR3 comprises 14 residues. V lost 5 bases and J 8 bases, leaving 16 bases between the germline ends. Looked up from germline, CDR1 is LGHDT and CDR2 is YNNKEL (reference sequence). Here the CDR3 reads CASSDTVVSDEQFF. CDR3 DNA: TGTGCCAGCAGCGACACTGTAGTTTCCGATGAGCAGTTCTTC.

Concerning this clone: Other DNA sequences from this sample encode an identical CDR3 as well. This chain uses TRBV15 with TRBJ1-2; no definite D call. V dropped 5 bases and J dropped 4 bases, with 14 bases sitting between them. This CDR3 contains 14 residues. CDR1 and CDR2 (germline): LNHNV, YYDKDF (reference sequence). This CDR3 is CATSEGRGIYGYTF. Written as DNA, the CDR3 is TGTGCCACCAGCGAAGGCAGAGGGATCTATGGCTACACCTTC. The full variable domain, rest sourced from reference TRBV15 and TRBJ1-2, is DAMVIQNPRYQVTQFGKPVTLSCSQTLNHNVMYWYQQKSSQAPKLLFHYYDKDFNNEADTPDNFQSRRPNTSFCFLDIRSPGLGDTAMYLCATSEGRGIYGYTFGSGTRLTVV.

This sequence joins TRBV20-1 and TRBJ2-7; D remains unclear. This CDR3 spans 11 amino acids. Between the trimmed V and J ends, which lost 1 base and 6 bases, there was a span of 7 bases. Germline CDR1 DFQATT, CDR2 SNEGSKA (reference sequence). The CDR3 loop reads CSARGSSEQYF. As DNA, the CDR3 is TGCAGTGCTAGAGGGTCTAGCGAGCAGTACTTC.

A few counts support this clone. This sequence joins TRBV12-3 or TRBV12-4 and TRBJ1-4; 7 bases are a match to TRBD1. Trimming at V came to 2 bases and at J to 8 bases, leaving 2 bases not matched to a gene. This CDR3 region has 13 residues. The CDR3 is CASSLTGEEKLFF. CDR3 in DNA: TGTGCCAGCAGTTTAACAGGGGAGGAAAAACTGTTTTTT.

The chain employs TRBV3-1 (or the pseudogene TRBV3-2) and TRBJ2-5; 10 nucleotides match TRBD2. CDR1 LGHDT and CDR2 YNNKEL come from the germline V gene (reference sequence). CDR3 length: 15 amino acids. Trimming at V came to 6 bases and at J to 3 bases, leaving 7 bases not matched to a gene. The CDR3 reads CASSLPAGGKETQYF. CDR3 nucleotide sequence: TGTGCCAGCAGTCTCCCAGCGGGAGGGAAAGAGACCCAGTACTTC.

The chain has TRBV27 and TRBJ1-1; D remains unclear. Trimming left V 4 bases short and J 6 bases short, with 15 bases between. The CDR3 covers 14 residues. CDR1 is MNHEY and CDR2 is SMNVEV in the germline V gene (reference sequence). The CDR3 sequence: CASSSSGILAEAFF. For the CDR3, the DNA is TGTGCCAGCAGTTCCAGCGGGATTTTGGCTGAAGCTTTCTTT.

The chain is built from TRBV19 and TRBJ2-2; TRBD1 might be the D (5 bases). This CDR3 is built from 15 residues. V was trimmed by 5 bases and J by 1 base, leaving 11 bases between them. Per the germline V gene, CDR1 is LNHDA and CDR2 is SQIVND (reference sequence). DNA of the CDR3: TGTGCCAGTAGTCGGACACCTCAGAACACCGGGGAGCTGTTTTTT. This encodes CASSRTPQNTGELFF.

The chain recombines TRBV5-1 with TRBJ2-5; no clear D gene. The length of the CDR3 is 14 residues. The germline gives CDR1 SGHRS, CDR2 YFSETQ. V gave up 1 base and J gave up 1 base, with 8 bases separating them. The CDR3 region is CASSLTFGQETQYF. Written as DNA, the CDR3 is TGCGCCAGCAGCTTGACGTTCGGCCAAGAGACCCAGTACTTC.